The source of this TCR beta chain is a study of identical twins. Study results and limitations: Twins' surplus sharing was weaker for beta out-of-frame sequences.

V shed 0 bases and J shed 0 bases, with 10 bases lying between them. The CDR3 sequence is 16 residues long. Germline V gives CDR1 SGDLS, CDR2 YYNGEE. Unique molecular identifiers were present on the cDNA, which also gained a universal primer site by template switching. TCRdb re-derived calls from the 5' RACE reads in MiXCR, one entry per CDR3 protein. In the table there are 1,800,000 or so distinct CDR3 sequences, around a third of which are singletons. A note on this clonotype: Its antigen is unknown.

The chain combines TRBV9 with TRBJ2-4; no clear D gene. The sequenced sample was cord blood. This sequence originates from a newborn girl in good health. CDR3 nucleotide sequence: TGTGCCAGCAGCGTAGGTCGGAGTTTAGCCAAAAACATTCAGTACTTC. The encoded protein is CASSVGRSLAKNIQYF. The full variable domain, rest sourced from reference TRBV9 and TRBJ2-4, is DSGVTQTPKHLITATGQRVTLRCSPRSGDLSVYWYQQSLDQGLQFLIQYYNGEERAKGNILERFSAQQFPDLHSELNLSSLELGDSALYFCASSVGRSLAKNIQYFGAGTRLSVL.